This T cell receptor beta chain was recorded in a study of blood T cell repertoires in COVID-19. Background on the study: From T cells, B-cell-depleted T cells, or PBMCs came the material, which was cDNA or gDNA.

In the source study's methods: Amplification with reference gene primers provided the estimates of nucleated cell counts. The method was immunoSEQ multiplex PCR; TCRdb's version includes in-frame clones alone and lacks a portion of them. V and J calls and clone size come straight from that table; D and trimming were deduced from the DNA. The repertoire holds some 270,000 clones, with around 88% as singletons. Patients at the Seattle site were enrolled during active infection and followed longitudinally. Looked up from germline, CDR1 is SGHDT and CDR2 is YYEEEE. The V end lost 7 bases, the J end lost 0 bases, and 10 bases lay between the germline ends. This CDR3 has 14 residues.

The receptor comes from an elderly woman with COVID-19, enrolled during active disease. Material for sequencing was peripheral blood. The genes are TRBV5-6 and TRBJ2-2, with D tentatively TRBD2 (6 bases). CDR3 residues: CASLRTTNTGELFF. The CDR3 DNA reads as TGTGCCAGCCTCAGGACTACGAACACCGGGGAGCTGTTTTTT.